This TCR beta chain was captured by sequencing in a study of blood T cells in healthy people across ages. Alongside a J-beta primer mix, a sample-barcoded 5' primer served in a second PCR lasting about 7 to 12 cycles. All samples gave at least 2.5 million CDR3-containing paired-end reads. TCRdb reprocessed the 5' RACE reads via MiXCR and lists one record per CDR3 protein. The sample consists of 1.2 million to 1.5 million distinct CDR3 sequences, 59% of them appearing once. Each sample provided at least 6 micrograms of extracted total RNA. Source material: blood. This sequence originates from a man in his late teens or twenties in good health.

The chain's CDR3 is CARRPSPWEQYF. DNA of the CDR3: TGTGCCAGGAGGCCTTCCCCCTGGGAGCAGTACTTC. V and J are TRBV2 and TRBJ2-4; D perhaps matches TRBD2 (5 bases). Germline CDR1 and CDR2: SNHLY and FYNNEI. Trimming pared 9 bases from V and 13 bases from J, leaving 19 bases between. The CDR3 totals 12 residues.